Below, 3 T cell receptor beta chains from the same sample are listed, as sequenced in a study of regulatory T cells in long-lasting Graves disease. CDR3-region Arm-PCR and iRepertoire HTBI primers produced the TCR beta libraries. MiXCR was run by TCRdb on the multiplex PCR reads, yielding one entry per CDR3 protein. The sample records some 250,000 distinct CDR3 sequences, around 18% being singletons. Time point noted: newly diagnosed GD, antithyroid drugs for less than 3 months. RNA from PBMCs was the source of the TCR library. These data were also reused for a study on T cells in Graves' hyperthyroidism and ophthalmopathy.

The sequenced sample was peripheral blood mononuclear cells (PBMCs), obtained at new diagnosis, from a patient treated with antithyroid drugs. Every receptor here comes from a woman under 40 with Graves disease.

The chain links TRBV7-2 to TRBJ2-1; D is tentatively TRBD1 or TRBD2 (6 bases each). The V and J ends lost 5 bases and 8 bases respectively, with 16 bases between them. Germline V gives CDR1 SGHTA, CDR2 FQGNSA. The CDR3 runs 14 residues. The CDR3 DNA reads TGTGCCAGCAGCAAAAGGTCGGGGGCGGATGAGCAGTTCTTC. This codes for CASSKRSGADEQFF.

This clonotype has a count of ten or more. The chain has TRBV18 and TRBJ2-1, with TRBD1 as a possible D gene (5 bases). The CDR3 length is 16 residues. Trimming took off 1 base at V and 4 bases at J, with 14 bases between the two ends. The germline V gene encodes CDR1 KGHSH and CDR2 LQKENI. CDR3 in amino acids: CASSPQPRDQYNEQFF. CDR3 bases: TGTGCCAGCTCACCACAGCCCAGGGATCAGTACAATGAGCAGTTCTTC.

This rearrangement joins TRBV7-9 to TRBJ2-1, with 10 bases that match TRBD1. This CDR3 region has 16 residues. V shed 5 bases and J 0 bases; nucleotides not matched to a gene: 4. CDR1 and CDR2 from the germline V gene are SEHNR and FQNEAQ (reference sequence). The CDR3 region is CASSPGTGDSYNEQFF. In DNA, the CDR3 is TGTGCCAGCAGCCCCGGGACAGGGGACTCCTACAATGAGCAGTTCTTC.